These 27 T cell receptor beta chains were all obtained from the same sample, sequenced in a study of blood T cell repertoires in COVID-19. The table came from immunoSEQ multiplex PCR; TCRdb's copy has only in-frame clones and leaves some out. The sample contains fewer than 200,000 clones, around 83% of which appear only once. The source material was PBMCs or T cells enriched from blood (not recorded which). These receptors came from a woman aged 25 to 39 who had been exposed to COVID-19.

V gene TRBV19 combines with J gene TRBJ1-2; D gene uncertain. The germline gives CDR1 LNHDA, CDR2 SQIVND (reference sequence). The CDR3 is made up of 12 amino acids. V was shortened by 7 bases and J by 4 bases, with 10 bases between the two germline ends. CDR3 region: CASTDAGYGYTF. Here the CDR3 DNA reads TGTGCCAGTACGGATGCGGGCTATGGCTACACCTTC.

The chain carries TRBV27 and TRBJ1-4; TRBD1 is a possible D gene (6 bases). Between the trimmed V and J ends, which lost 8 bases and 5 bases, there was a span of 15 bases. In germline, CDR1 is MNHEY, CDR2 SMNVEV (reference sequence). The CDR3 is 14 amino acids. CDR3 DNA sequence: TGTGCCAGCGGGCGGACAGTTACAAATGAAAAACTGTTTTTT. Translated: CASGRTVTNEKLFF.

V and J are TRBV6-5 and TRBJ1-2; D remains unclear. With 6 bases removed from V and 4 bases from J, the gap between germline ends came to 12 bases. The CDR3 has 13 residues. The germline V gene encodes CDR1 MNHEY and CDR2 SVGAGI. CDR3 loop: CASRLQIFYGYTF. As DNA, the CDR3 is TGTGCCAGCAGGCTTCAGATATTCTATGGCTACACCTTC.

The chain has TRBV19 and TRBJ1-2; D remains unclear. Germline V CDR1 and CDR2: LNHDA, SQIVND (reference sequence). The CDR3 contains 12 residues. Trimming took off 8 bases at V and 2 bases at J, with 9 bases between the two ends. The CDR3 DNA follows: TGTGCCAGTGATCAGAAGAACTATGGCTACACCTTC. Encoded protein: CASDQKNYGYTF.

Here the CDR3 reads CASSTRTGLVAYNEQFF. DNA for the CDR3: TGTGCCAGCAGTACCCGGACGGGACTTGTTGCCTACAATGAGCAGTTCTTC. The chain joins TRBV25-1 to TRBJ2-1; TRBD2 might be the D (6 bases). Germline assignment: CDR1 MGHDK and CDR2 SYGVNS. The germline V and J ends were trimmed by 5 bases and 2 bases, with 19 bases remaining between them. The CDR3 runs to 17 residues.

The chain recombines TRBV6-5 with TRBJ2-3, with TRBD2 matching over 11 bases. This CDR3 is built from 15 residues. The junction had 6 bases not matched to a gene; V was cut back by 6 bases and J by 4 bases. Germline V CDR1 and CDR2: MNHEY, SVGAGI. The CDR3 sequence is CASRRSGGEPDTQYF. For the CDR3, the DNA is TGTGCCAGCAGACGTAGCGGGGGGGAACCAGATACGCAGTATTTT.

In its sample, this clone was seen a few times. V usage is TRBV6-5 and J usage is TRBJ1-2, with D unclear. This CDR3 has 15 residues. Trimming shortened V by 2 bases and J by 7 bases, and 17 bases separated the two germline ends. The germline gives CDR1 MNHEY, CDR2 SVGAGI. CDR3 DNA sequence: TGTGCCAGCAGTTACGCGATCGGGGTCAGTAGTGGCTACACCTTC. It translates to CASSYAIGVSSGYTF.

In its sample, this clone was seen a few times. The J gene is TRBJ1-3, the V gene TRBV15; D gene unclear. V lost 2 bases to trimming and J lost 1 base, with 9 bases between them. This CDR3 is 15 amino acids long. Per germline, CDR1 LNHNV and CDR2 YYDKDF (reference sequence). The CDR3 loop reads CATSRSADSGNTIYF. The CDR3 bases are TGTGCCACCAGCAGAAGCGCGGATTCTGGAAACACCATATATTTT.

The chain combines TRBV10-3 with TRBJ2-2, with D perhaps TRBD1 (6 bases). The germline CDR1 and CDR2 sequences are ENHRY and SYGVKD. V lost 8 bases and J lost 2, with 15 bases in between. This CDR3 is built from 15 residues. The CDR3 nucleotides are TGTGCCATCGGGGAACGGGACACAAACACCGGGGAGCTGTTTTTT. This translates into CAIGERDTNTGELFF.

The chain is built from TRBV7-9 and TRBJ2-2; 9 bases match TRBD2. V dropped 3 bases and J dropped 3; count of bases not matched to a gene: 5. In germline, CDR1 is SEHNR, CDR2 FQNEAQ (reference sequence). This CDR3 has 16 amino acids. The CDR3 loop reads CASSFQRGAHTGELFF. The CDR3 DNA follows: TGTGCCAGCAGCTTCCAGCGGGGGGCCCACACCGGGGAGCTGTTTTTT. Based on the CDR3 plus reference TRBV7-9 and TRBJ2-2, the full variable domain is DTGVSQNPRHKITKRGQNVTFRCDPISEHNRLYWYRQTLGQGPEFLTYFQNEAQLEKSRLLSDRFSAERPKGSFSTLEIQRTEQGDSAMYLCASSFQRGAHTGELFFGEGSRLTVL.

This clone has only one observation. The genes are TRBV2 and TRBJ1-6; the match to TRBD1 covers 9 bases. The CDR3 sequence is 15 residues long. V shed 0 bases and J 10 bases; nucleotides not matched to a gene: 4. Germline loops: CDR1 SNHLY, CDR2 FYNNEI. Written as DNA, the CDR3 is TGTGCCAGCAGTGAAGCCCGCGACAGGGGGTCACCCCTCCACTTT. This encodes CASSEARDRGSPLHF.

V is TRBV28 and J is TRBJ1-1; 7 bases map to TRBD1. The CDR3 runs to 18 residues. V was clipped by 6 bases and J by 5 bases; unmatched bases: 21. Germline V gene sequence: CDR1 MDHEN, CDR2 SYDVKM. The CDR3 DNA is TGTGCCAGCAGCCCCAGGGGGACGGGAGCACCTCCGAGGACTGAAGCTTTCTTT. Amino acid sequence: CASSPRGTGAPPRTEAFF.

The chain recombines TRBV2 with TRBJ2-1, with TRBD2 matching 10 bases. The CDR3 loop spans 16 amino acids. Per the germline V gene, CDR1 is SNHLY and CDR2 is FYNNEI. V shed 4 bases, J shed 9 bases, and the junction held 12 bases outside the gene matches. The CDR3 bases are TGTGCCAGCAGTGGACAAAGCGGGGGGGCCATTGGTGAGCAGTTCTTC. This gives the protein CASSGQSGGAIGEQFF.

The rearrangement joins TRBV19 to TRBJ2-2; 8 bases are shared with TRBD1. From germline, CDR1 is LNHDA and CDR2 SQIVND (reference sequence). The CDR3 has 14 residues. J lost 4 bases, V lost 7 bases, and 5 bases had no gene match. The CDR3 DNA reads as TGTGCCAGTAAGGACAGGGAAGTCACCGGGGAGCTGTTTTTT. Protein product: CASKDREVTGELFF. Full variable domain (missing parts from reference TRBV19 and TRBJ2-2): DGGITQSPKYLFRKEGQNVTLSCEQNLNHDAMYWYRQDPGQGLRLIYYSQIVNDFQKGDIAEGYSVSREKKESFPLTVTSAQKNPTAFYLCASKDREVTGELFFGEGSRLTVL.

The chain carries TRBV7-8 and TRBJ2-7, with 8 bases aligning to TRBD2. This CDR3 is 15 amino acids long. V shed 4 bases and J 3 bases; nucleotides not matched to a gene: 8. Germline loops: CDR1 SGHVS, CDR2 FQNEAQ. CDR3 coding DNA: TGTGCCAGCAGCTCCCCTTTCGGGGGGGGCTACGAGCAGTACTTC. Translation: CASSSPFGGGYEQYF.

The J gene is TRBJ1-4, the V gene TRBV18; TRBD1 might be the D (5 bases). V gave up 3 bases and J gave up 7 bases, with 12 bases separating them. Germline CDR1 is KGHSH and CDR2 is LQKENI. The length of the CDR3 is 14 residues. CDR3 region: CASSPTSGGEKLFF. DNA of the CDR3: TGTGCCAGCTCACCGACCTCGGGGGGTGAAAAACTGTTTTTT.

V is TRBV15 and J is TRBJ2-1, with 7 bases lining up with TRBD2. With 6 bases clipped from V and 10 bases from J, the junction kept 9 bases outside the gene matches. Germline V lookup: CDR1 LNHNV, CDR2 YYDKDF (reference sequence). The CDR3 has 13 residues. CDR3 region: CATRPTSALEQFF. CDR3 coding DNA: TGTGCCACCAGGCCAACTAGCGCACTCGAGCAGTTCTTC.

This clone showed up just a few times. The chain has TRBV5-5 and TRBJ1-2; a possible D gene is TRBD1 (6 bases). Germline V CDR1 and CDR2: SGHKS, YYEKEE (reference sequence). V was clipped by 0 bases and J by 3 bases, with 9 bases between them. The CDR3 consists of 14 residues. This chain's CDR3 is CASSLGDMDYGYTF. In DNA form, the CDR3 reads TGTGCCAGCAGCTTGGGGGACATGGACTATGGCTACACCTTC.

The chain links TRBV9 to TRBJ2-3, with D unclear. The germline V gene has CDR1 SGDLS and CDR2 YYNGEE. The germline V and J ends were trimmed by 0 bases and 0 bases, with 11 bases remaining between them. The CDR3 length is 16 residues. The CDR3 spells CASSVVSPDSTDTQYF. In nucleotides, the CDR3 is TGTGCCAGCAGCGTAGTCAGTCCAGATAGCACAGATACGCAGTATTTT.

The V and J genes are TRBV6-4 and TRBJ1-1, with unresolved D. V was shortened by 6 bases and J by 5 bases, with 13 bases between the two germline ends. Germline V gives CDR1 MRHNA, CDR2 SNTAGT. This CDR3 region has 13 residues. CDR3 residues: CASSFGRATEAFF. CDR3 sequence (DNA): TGTGCCAGCAGCTTTGGGAGGGCTACTGAAGCTTTCTTT.

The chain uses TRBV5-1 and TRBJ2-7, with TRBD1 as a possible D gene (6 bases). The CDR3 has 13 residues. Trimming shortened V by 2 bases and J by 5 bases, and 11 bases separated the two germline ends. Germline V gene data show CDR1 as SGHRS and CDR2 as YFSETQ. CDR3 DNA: TGCGCCAGCAGCTTCCCATCAGGGGACGAGCAGTACTTC. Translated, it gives CASSFPSGDEQYF.

The CDR3 region is CASGEYDEQFF. The CDR3, as DNA: TGTGCCAGCGGAGAGTATGATGAGCAGTTCTTC. The chain has TRBV21-1 and TRBJ2-1; the table assigns TRBD2, which was not confirmed against the DNA. TRBV21-1 is flagged as a pseudogene. The length of the CDR3 is 11 residues.

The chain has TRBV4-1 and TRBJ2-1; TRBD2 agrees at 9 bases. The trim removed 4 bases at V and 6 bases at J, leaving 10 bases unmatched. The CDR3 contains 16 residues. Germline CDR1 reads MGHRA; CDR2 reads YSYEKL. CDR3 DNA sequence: TGCGCCAGCAGCCGCCACGGGACTAGCACTTCCAATGAGCAGTTCTTC. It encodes CASSRHGTSTSNEQFF.

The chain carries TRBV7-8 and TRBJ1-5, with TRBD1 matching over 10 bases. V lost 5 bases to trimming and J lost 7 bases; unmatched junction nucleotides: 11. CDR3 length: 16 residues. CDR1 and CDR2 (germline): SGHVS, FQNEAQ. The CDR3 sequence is CASSPETGGENQPQHF. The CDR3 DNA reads TGTGCCAGCAGCCCCGAGACAGGGGGCGAAAACCAGCCCCAGCATTTT. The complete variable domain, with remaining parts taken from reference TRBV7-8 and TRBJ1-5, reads GAGVSQSPRYKVAKRGQDVALRCDPISGHVSLFWYQQALGQGPEFLTYFQNEAQLDKSGLPSDRFFAERPEGSVSTLKIQRTQQEDSAVYLCASSPETGGENQPQHFGDGTRLSIL.

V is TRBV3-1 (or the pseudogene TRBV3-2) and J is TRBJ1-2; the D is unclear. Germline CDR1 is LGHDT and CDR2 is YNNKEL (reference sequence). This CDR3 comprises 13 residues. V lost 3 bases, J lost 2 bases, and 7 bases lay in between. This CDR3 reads CASSQGLNYGYTF. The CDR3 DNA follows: TGTGCCAGCAGCCAGGGCTTAAACTATGGCTACACCTTC.

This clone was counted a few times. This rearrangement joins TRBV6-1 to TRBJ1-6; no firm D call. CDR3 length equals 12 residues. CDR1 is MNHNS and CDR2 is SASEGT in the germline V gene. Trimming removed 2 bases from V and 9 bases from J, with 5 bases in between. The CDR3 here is CASSELRSPLHF. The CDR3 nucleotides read TGTGCCAGCAGTGAATTGCGTTCACCCCTCCACTTT.

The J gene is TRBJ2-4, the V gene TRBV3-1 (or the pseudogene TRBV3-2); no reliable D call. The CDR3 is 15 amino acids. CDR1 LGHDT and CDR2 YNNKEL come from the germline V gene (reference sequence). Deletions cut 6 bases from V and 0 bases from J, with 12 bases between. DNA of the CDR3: TGTGCCAGCAGGCCCCAGCGTGGAGCCAAAAACATTCAGTACTTC. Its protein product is CASRPQRGAKNIQYF.